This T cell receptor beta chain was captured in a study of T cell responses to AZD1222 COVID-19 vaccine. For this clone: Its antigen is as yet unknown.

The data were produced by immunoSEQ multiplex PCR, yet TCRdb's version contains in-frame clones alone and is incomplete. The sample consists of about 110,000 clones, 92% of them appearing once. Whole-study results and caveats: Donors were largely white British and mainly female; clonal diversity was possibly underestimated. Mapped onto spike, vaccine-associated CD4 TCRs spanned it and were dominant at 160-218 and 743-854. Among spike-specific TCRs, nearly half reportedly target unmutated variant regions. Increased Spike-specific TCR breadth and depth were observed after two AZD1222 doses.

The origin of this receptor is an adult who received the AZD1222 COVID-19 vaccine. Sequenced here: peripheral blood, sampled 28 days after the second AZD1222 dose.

The chain's CDR3 is CAISDSDEQFF. In DNA form, the CDR3 reads TGTGCCATCAGTGATAGTGATGAGCAGTTCTTC. The chain employs TRBV10-3 and TRBJ2-1; D uncertain. The CDR3 loop spans 11 amino acids. Trimming stripped 3 bases from V and 8 bases from J, with 5 bases between. Germline lookup yields CDR1 ENHRY and CDR2 SYGVKD.